These 26 T cell receptor beta chains came from one sample sequenced in a study of tumor and adjacent non-tumor tissue in lung cancer. A modified ARM-PCR protocol with three rounds of nested PCR amplified TCRbeta. MiXCR, applied by TCRdb to the multiplex PCR reads, yields one record per CDR3 protein. The table has more than 70,000 distinct CDR3 sequences, around three fifths seen once. No cell sorting was done before RNA was extracted from the tissue. Sequencing was performed on lung tumor tissue. These receptors all come from a man between 65 and 85 years old with non-small cell lung cancer.

At least ten counts were recorded for this clonotype. V and J are TRBV4-1 and TRBJ2-1; D remains ambiguous. Looked up from germline, CDR1 is MGHRA and CDR2 is YSYEKL. The CDR3 runs to 15 residues. V was pared by 4 bases and J by 3 bases, with 13 bases between. CDR3 bases: TGCGCCAGCAGCCGAGGATTCTCGGGCTACAATGAGCAGTTCTTC. It translates to CASSRGFSGYNEQFF.

This chain uses TRBV19 with TRBJ1-2, with D unresolved. The germline CDR1 and CDR2 sequences are LNHDA and SQIVND (reference sequence). V lost 2 bases and J 4 bases, leaving 17 bases between the germline ends. The CDR3 consists of 16 residues. Written as DNA, the CDR3 is TGTGCCAGTAGTATAACCCACTCAGGTTCCGTCTATGGCTACACCTTC. It specifies CASSITHSGSVYGYTF.

The chain combines TRBV12-3 or TRBV12-4 with TRBJ1-5; D is unclear. This CDR3 region has 14 residues. Trimming left V 4 bases short and J 7 bases short, with 14 bases between. CDR3 DNA sequence: TGTGCCAGCAGTTCGAGACCCTCGGAACAGCCCCAGCATTTT. It yields the protein CASSSRPSEQPQHF.

This clonotype has just a few counts. At one of its ends the junction is not consistent with the germline gene, which may arise from a read error. This chain connects TRBV29-1 to TRBJ2-6, with D perhaps matching TRBD1 (6 bases). The CDR3 length is 15 residues. Germline V CDR1 and CDR2: SQVTM, ANQGSEA. In DNA form, the CDR3 reads TGCAGCGTTAGGACAGCCAGCTCTGAGGCCAACGTCCTGAGTTTC. Residues: CSVRTASSEANVLSF.

By proportion, this clonotype is large (0.1 to 1%). The J gene is TRBJ2-2, the V gene TRBV11-2; D is perhaps TRBD1 or TRBD2 (6 bases each). CDR1 and CDR2 from the germline V gene are SGHAT and FQNNGV. The length of the CDR3 is 16 residues. Trimming took 4 bases from V and 0 from J, leaving 12 bases between them. The CDR3 spells CASSSGGGTNTGELFF. The CDR3 nucleotides read TGTGCCAGCAGCTCTGGAGGGGGGACGAACACCGGGGAGCTGTTTTTT.

Ten or more counts support this clonotype. V gene TRBV30 combines with J gene TRBJ1-3; D is undetermined. The germline V and J ends were trimmed by 4 bases and 1 base, with 20 bases remaining between them. Germline V lookup: CDR1 GTSNPN, CDR2 SVGIG (reference sequence). The CDR3 spans 17 residues. CDR3 sequence reads: CAWKKIKTLNSGNTIYF. CDR3 DNA sequence: TGTGCCTGGAAAAAGATCAAGACCTTAAATTCTGGAAACACCATATATTTT.

In this sample, this clonotype turned up many times. The J gene is TRBJ2-1, the V gene TRBV5-6, with D perhaps matching TRBD1 or TRBD2 (5 bases each). The V gene's germline CDR1 is SGHDT and CDR2 YYEEEE. This CDR3 contains 12 residues. The V end was cut by 2 bases, the J end by 11 bases, with 11 bases between. CDR3 in amino acids: CASSFGAAKQFF. DNA for the CDR3: TGTGCCAGCAGCTTCGGGGCGGCGAAGCAGTTCTTC.

A remark on this clonotype: The missing conserved phenylalanine or tryptophan at the end of this CDR3 makes a read error likely. This sequence joins TRBV4-1 and TRBJ2-1; D call uncertain. CDR1 and CDR2 from the germline V gene are MGHRA and YSYEKL. The CDR3 totals 15 residues. The CDR3 loop is CARSQVGQARNEQFS. The CDR3 region has the DNA TGCGCCAGAAGCCAAGTAGGGCAGGCTCGGAATGAGCAGTTCTCC.

Concerning this clonotype: A junction boundary mismatches the germline segment, possibly from a read error. V is TRBV6-5 and J is TRBJ2-2; no clear D. CDR1 is MNHEY and CDR2 is SVGAGI in the germline V gene. The CDR3 is 13 amino acids. The CDR3 region has the DNA TGCGCCAGCAGTTGCTCGGAGCGCGGGGAGCTGTTTTTT. It is translated as CASSCSERGELFF.

The chain is built from TRBV11-2 and TRBJ2-5; tentatively, D is TRBD2 (6 bases). The CDR3 is 13 amino acids. V shed 1 base and J shed 9 bases, with 12 bases lying between them. Germline V gene sequence: CDR1 SGHAT, CDR2 FQNNGV. In nucleotides, the CDR3 is TGTGCCAGCAGCTTAGCTGACTGGGAGGCCCAGTACTTC. Amino acids: CASSLADWEAQYF.

With respect to this clonotype: This may come from a read error, since a much larger clone is one base off. The rearrangement uses TRBV5-1 and TRBJ2-7; D is ambiguous. The CDR3 is 15 residues long. Germline CDR1 reads SGHRS; CDR2 reads YFSETQ. Here the CDR3 reads CTSSLNTANYYEQYF. CDR3 DNA sequence: TGCACCAGCAGCTTAAATACAGCAAACTACTACGAGCAGTACTTC.

The V gene is TRBV11-2, the J gene TRBJ2-4; the D is unclear. CDR1 SGHAT and CDR2 FQNNGV come from the germline V gene. The CDR3 consists of 16 residues. V lost 9 bases and J 4 bases, leaving 22 bases between the germline ends. CDR3: CARSQQPNEAKNIQYF. DNA for the CDR3: TGTGCCAGGAGCCAACAACCTAACGAGGCTAAAAACATTCAGTACTTC.

On this clonotype: Given a much more abundant clone one base away, this may be a read error. As DNA, the CDR3 is TGTGCCAACAGCCCCACGGGACGGGAGATCGATAATCAGCCCCAGCATTTT. It translates to CANSPTGREIDNQPQHF. The chain combines TRBV2 with TRBJ1-5; maybe TRBD1 (5 bases). Germline V gene sequence: CDR1 SNHLY, CDR2 FYNNEI. The CDR3 is made up of 17 amino acids. The ends were cut back, 10 bases at V and 4 bases at J, with 26 bases in the middle.

The rearrangement uses TRBV12-3 or TRBV12-4 and TRBJ1-5, with a weak D call TRBD1 (5 bases). This CDR3 comprises 14 residues. V lost 6 bases, J lost 6 bases, and 15 bases lay in between. DNA for the CDR3: TGTGCCAGCAGCACCCTTCGGGGGGGTCAGCCCCAGCATTTT. Translating gives CASSTLRGGQPQHF.

This clonotype is a singleton in its sample. The junction differs from germline at one of its ends, possibly a read error. The chain carries TRBV11-2 and TRBJ1-2; 8 nucleotides match TRBD1. The CDR3 extends over 14 amino acids. The germline gives CDR1 SGHAT, CDR2 FQNNGV. The CDR3 is CASSPTGAGYGHIF. CDR3 DNA sequence: TGTGCCAGCAGCCCGACAGGGGCGGGCTATGGCCACATCTTC.

In its sample, this clonotype was seen many times. The CDR3 loop is CASSQTAMSSYNEQFF. The DNA of the CDR3 is TGTGCCAGCAGCCAGACAGCTATGAGCTCCTACAATGAGCAGTTCTTC. This chain uses TRBV4-2 with TRBJ2-1; D possibly corresponds to TRBD1 (5 bases). Germline V lookup: CDR1 LGHNA, CDR2 YNFKEQ. The CDR3 runs to 16 residues. Trimming left V 3 bases short and J 0 bases short, with 12 bases between.

This rearrangement joins TRBV13 to TRBJ2-5; TRBD2 matches at 7 bases. This CDR3 comprises 15 residues. CDR1 is PRHDT and CDR2 is FYEKMQ in the germline V gene (reference sequence). V shed 5 bases and J 2 bases; nucleotides not matched to a gene: 8. Written as DNA, the CDR3 is TGTGCCAGCAGCCCCCGGTGTAGCGGGCAAGAGACCCAGTACTTC. Translation: CASSPRCSGQETQYF.

This clonotype was picked up a small number of times. The chain carries TRBV20-1 and TRBJ2-1, with 11 bases aligning to TRBD2. The V gene's germline CDR1 is DFQATT and CDR2 SNEGSKA (reference sequence). The V gene end was trimmed by 5 bases and the J gene end by 6 bases; junction bases not matched to a gene: 12. The CDR3 is 16 amino acids. The CDR3 nucleotides are TGCAGTGCTCCCCTAGCGGGAGGAAAGGGGCCCAATGAGCAGTTCTTC. It yields the protein CSAPLAGGKGPNEQFF.

V and J are TRBV28 and TRBJ1-6; D not resolved. CDR1 is MDHEN, CDR2 SYDVKM, per germline. The CDR3 runs 15 residues. V was trimmed by 1 base and J by 6 bases, leaving 10 bases between them. This CDR3 is CASSLSSGLNSPLHF. CDR3 coding DNA: TGTGCCAGCAGTTTATCCAGCGGACTTAATTCACCCCTCCACTTT.

As concerns this clonotype: The CDR3 does not close with the conserved phenylalanine or tryptophan, likely indicating a read error. The limits of the CDR3 on the DNA are not certain, so only TCRdb's listed CDR3 is given. The chain combines TRBV21-1 with TRBJ2-3; the table's D gene call, TRBD2, was not cross checked with the DNA. TRBV21-1 is assigned pseudogene status. The CDR3 region is 18 residues in length, termini included. The CDR3: CASSRPESGIRSTDTHYY.

The V and J genes are TRBV5-1 and TRBJ2-5; D unresolved. CDR3 length: 13 residues. Germline V CDR1 and CDR2: SGHRS, YFSETQ. CDR3 sequence: CISSLLGIQTQYF. CDR3 coding DNA: TGCATCAGCAGCTTGTTAGGGATTCAGACCCAGTACTTC.

This clonotype has only one observation. Its ends do not fully match the called genes, so a read error is possible. The chain carries TRBV5-6 and TRBJ1-6; no definite D call. This CDR3 contains 16 residues. Germline loops: CDR1 SGHDT, CDR2 YYEEEE. Here the CDR3 reads CANSWRDPAPNSPLHF. CDR3 sequence (DNA): TGTGCCAACAGCTGGAGGGATCCAGCTCCGAATTCACCCCTCCACTTT.

This clonotype has at least ten counts. This chain uses TRBV10-2 with TRBJ2-3; 11 bases line up with TRBD1. From germline, CDR1 is WSHSY and CDR2 SAAADI. V shed 4 bases and J 7 bases; nucleotides not matched to a gene: 10. This CDR3 comprises 16 residues. The DNA of the CDR3 is TGCGCCAGCAGTGGCCCTCATGGACAGGGGGCAAATACGCAGTATTTT. Translating gives CASSGPHGQGANTQYF.

As concerns this clonotype: Because it lacks the conserved phenylalanine or tryptophan at the end, this CDR3 is likely a read error. The chain employs TRBV11-2 and TRBJ2-7; TRBD1 agrees at 8 bases. The CDR3 extends over 16 amino acids. Germline-derived CDR1 and CDR2 are SGHAT and FQNNGV. In DNA, the CDR3 is TGTGTCAGCAGCCCGATTGCCGGGACAGGTACCTACGAGCAGTACATC. It yields the protein CVSSPIAGTGTYEQYI.

The V and J genes are TRBV20-1 and TRBJ2-7; 8 positions match TRBD1. The germline gives CDR1 DFQATT, CDR2 SNEGSKA (reference sequence). The CDR3 contains 12 residues. The ends lost 6 bases at V and 5 bases at J; junction bases unmatched: 6. The CDR3: CSARQGNHEQYF. CDR3 coding DNA: TGCAGTGCAAGACAGGGGAACCACGAGCAGTACTTC.

Concerning this clonotype: An end of the junction does not agree with germline; a read error may underlie this. This chain links TRBV11-2 with TRBJ2-1; D possibly matches TRBD1 or TRBD2 (5 bases each). CDR1 is SGHAT, CDR2 FQNNGV, per germline. The CDR3 length is 14 residues. CDR3: CASSYGGSYNGQFF. The CDR3 DNA is TGTGCCAGCAGCTATGGGGGTTCTTACAATGGGCAGTTCTTC. Full variable domain (rest looked up from reference TRBV11-2 and TRBJ2-1): EAGVAQSPRYKIIEKRQSVAFWCNPISGHATLYWYQQILGQGPKLLIQFQNNGVVDDSQLPKDRFSAERLKGVDSTLKIQPAKLEDSAVYLCASSYGGSYNGQFFGPGTRLTVL.